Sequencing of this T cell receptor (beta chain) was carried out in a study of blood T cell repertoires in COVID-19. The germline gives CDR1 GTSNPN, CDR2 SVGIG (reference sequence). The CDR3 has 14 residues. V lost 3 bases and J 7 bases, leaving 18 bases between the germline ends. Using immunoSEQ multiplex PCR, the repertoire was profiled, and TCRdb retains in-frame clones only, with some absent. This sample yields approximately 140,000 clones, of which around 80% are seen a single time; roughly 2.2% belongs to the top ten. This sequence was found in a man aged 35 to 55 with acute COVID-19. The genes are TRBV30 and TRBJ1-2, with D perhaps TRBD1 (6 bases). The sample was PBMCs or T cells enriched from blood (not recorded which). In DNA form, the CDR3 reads TGTGCCTGGAGAGGAGGTCAGGGGATCTGTGGCTACACCTTC. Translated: CAWRGGQGICGYTF. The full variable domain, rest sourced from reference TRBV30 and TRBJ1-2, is SQTIHQWPATLVQPVGSPLSLECTVEGTSNPNLYWYRQAAGRGLQLLFYSVGIGQISSEVPQNLSASRPQDRQFILSSKKLLLSDSGFYLCAWRGGQGICGYTFGSGTRLTVV.